What follows is one T cell receptor (beta chain) and its context. Profiled with immunoSEQ multiplex PCR; TCRdb holds only in-frame clones, not every one. The sample has 45,000 to 50,000 clones; 80% to 95% are singletons. V was cut by 8 bases and J by 3 bases, with 14 bases left in between. This CDR3 is 14 amino acids long. From germline, CDR1 is LGHNT and CDR2 FRNRAP. These data originate in a study of technical replicates of blood from a handful of donors. The receptor's source is a human donor in good health. Some clones in this sample may be carry-over from other donors' samples. V gene TRBV12-5 combines with J gene TRBJ1-5; perhaps TRBD1 as D (5 bases). Sequencing was performed on PBMCs. The CDR3 is CASTPAGLNQPQHF. CDR3 bases: TGTGCTAGTACCCCCGCAGGGCTCAATCAGCCCCAGCATTTT.